Presented here are 15 T cell receptor beta chains from one specimen sequenced in a study of blood T cell repertoires in COVID-19. Profiling relied on immunoSEQ multiplex PCR, and the TCRdb table lists in-frame clones only, not all of them. The sample shows fewer than 300,000 clones, 80% to 95% of them seen only once. Specimen: PBMCs or T cells enriched from blood (not recorded which). The receptors were sampled from a woman aged 25 to 39 who had recovered from COVID-19.

The CDR3: CASSKKGTSGSSYNEQFF. The CDR3 bases are TGTGCCAGCAGCAAAAAAGGGACTAGCGGGAGCTCCTACAATGAGCAGTTCTTC. The genes are TRBV21-1 and TRBJ2-1; TRBD2 is the table's D call and was not checked against the DNA. TRBV21-1 is reported as a pseudogene. The CDR3 consists of 18 residues.

The chain links TRBV5-1 to TRBJ2-3; TRBD2 matches 12 bases. This CDR3 is built from 17 residues. Unmatched junction bases numbered 7, after V lost 5 bases and J lost 0 bases. Germline values: CDR1 SGHRS, CDR2 YFSETQ. The CDR3 region is CASRSRTSGVSTDTQYF. CDR3 DNA sequence: TGCGCCAGCAGATCCAGGACTAGCGGGGTGAGCACAGATACGCAGTATTTT.

This clone was seen just once. The chain is built from TRBV5-5 and TRBJ2-1; D gene uncertain. The ends were cut back, 1 base at V and 10 bases at J, with 6 bases in the middle. The length of the CDR3 is 11 residues. CDR1 and CDR2 (germline): SGHKS, YYEKEE (reference sequence). CDR3: CASSLHREQFF. The CDR3, as DNA: TGTGCCAGCAGCTTGCATCGGGAGCAGTTCTTC. The whole variable domain, remainder taken from reference TRBV5-5 and TRBJ2-1, is DAGVTQSPTHLIKTRGQQVTLRCSPISGHKSVSWYQQVLGQGPQFIFQYYEKEERGRGNFPDRFSARQFPNYSSELNVNALLLGDSALYLCASSLHREQFFGPGTRLTVL.

The chain couples TRBV18 to TRBJ2-4; maybe TRBD2 (5 bases). Deletions cut 3 bases from V and 2 bases from J, with 11 bases between. Germline V CDR1 and CDR2: KGHSH, LQKENI. This CDR3 comprises 15 residues. The CDR3 here is CASSPLGGTKNIQYF. CDR3 nucleotide sequence: TGTGCCAGCTCACCGCTTGGAGGAACCAAAAACATTCAGTACTTC.

This rearrangement joins TRBV19 to TRBJ1-5, with 7 bases aligning to TRBD1. CDR3 length: 15 amino acids. Per the germline V gene, CDR1 is LNHDA and CDR2 is SQIVND (reference sequence). Germline trimming cut 2 bases from V and 3 bases from J; bases unmatched to any gene: 4. Here the CDR3 DNA reads TGTGCCAGTAGTATAAGGGGGCAAATCAATCAGCCCCAGCATTTT. Protein product: CASSIRGQINQPQHF.

The V call is TRBV29-1, the J call TRBJ2-3; tentatively, D is TRBD2 (6 bases). This CDR3 is 14 amino acids long. The V and J ends lost 4 bases and 0 bases respectively, with 11 bases between them. The V gene's germline CDR1 is SQVTM and CDR2 ANQGSEA. CDR3 loop: CSVVSRDSTDTQYF. CDR3 DNA sequence: TGCAGCGTTGTGTCGCGGGATAGCACAGATACGCAGTATTTT.

V usage is TRBV7-2 and J usage is TRBJ1-1; D is ambiguous. Germline V gives CDR1 SGHTA, CDR2 FQGNSA. The CDR3 runs 13 residues. V gave up 5 bases and J gave up 0 bases, with 7 bases separating them. The CDR3 reads CASSPSVNTEAFF. The CDR3 DNA follows: TGTGCCAGCAGCCCTAGCGTGAACACTGAAGCTTTCTTT.

The chain has TRBV5-4 and TRBJ1-4, with D uncertain. This CDR3 is built from 13 residues. Trimming shortened V by 3 bases and J by 4 bases, and 7 bases separated the two germline ends. Germline V gene sequence: CDR1 SGHNT, CDR2 YYREEE (reference sequence). The CDR3 spells CASSSVGNEKLFF. The CDR3 region has the DNA TGTGCCAGCAGCTCCGTCGGTAATGAAAAACTGTTTTTT.

The V gene is TRBV11-2, the J gene TRBJ2-2; 8 bases match TRBD2. This CDR3 is built from 18 residues. Losses at the gene ends were 6 bases for V and 4 bases for J; bases not matched to a gene: 16. Germline values: CDR1 SGHAT, CDR2 FQNNGV. DNA for the CDR3: TGTGCCAGCAGGCGGGGCTCGAGCGGGAGTTTAAGCACCGGGGAGCTGTTTTTT. Its protein product is CASRRGSSGSLSTGELFF.

J is TRBJ2-7 and V is TRBV27; D is perhaps TRBD1 (6 bases). The length of the CDR3 is 15 residues. Trimming left V 6 bases short and J 0 bases short, with 15 bases between. Germline V gene lookup returns CDR1 MNHEY and CDR2 SMNVEV (reference sequence). CDR3 in DNA: TGTGCCAGCAGCCCCGGACAGCAGCCCTCCTACGAGCAGTACTTC. Translating gives CASSPGQQPSYEQYF.

The chain carries TRBV6-2 or TRBV6-3 and TRBJ2-5; 7 bases are shared with TRBD2. The CDR3 consists of 14 residues. The germline gives CDR1 MNHEY, CDR2 SVGEGT. V trimming: 5 bases; J trimming: 5 bases; junction bases outside the gene matches: 8. This CDR3 reads CASSPLAGAETQYF. The CDR3 DNA follows: TGTGCCAGCAGTCCCTTGGCGGGAGCGGAGACCCAGTACTTC.

The chain carries TRBV7-6 and TRBJ2-5; 7 bases align to TRBD1. V trimming: 4 bases; J trimming: 1 base; junction bases outside the gene matches: 6. CDR3 length: 15 amino acids. Germline V gene data show CDR1 as SGHVS and CDR2 as FNYEAQ. CDR3 region: CASSSGQPFQETQYF. CDR3 bases: TGTGCCAGCAGCTCGGGACAGCCCTTCCAAGAGACCCAGTACTTC.

The chain joins TRBV6-6 to TRBJ2-4, with 8 positions matching TRBD2. The V gene end was trimmed by 2 bases and the J gene end by 5 bases; junction bases not matched to a gene: 8. Germline CDR1 is MNHNY and CDR2 is SVGAGI (reference sequence). The CDR3 has 16 amino acids. The CDR3 spells CASSYKREWRENIQYF. The CDR3 nucleotides read TGTGCCAGCAGTTACAAGCGGGAGTGGCGGGAAAACATTCAGTACTTC.

The chain employs TRBV21-1 and TRBJ2-7; the D call of TRBD2 is as the table states it, not checked on the DNA. TRBV21-1 corresponds to a pseudogene. CDR3 length equals 13 residues. CDR3 sequence: CASSKEAASEQYF. CDR3 in DNA: TGTGCCAGCAGCAAAGAAGCCGCTAGCGAACAGTACTTC.

The V gene is TRBV9, the J gene TRBJ1-3, with a tentative D call TRBD1 (6 bases). V was pared by 3 bases and J by 0 bases, with 13 bases between. This CDR3 spans 16 amino acids. In germline, CDR1 is SGDLS, CDR2 YYNGEE. CDR3 DNA sequence: TGTGCCAGCAGCGAGACCTTGGACAGCTCTGGAAACACCATATATTTT. Its protein product is CASSETLDSSGNTIYF.